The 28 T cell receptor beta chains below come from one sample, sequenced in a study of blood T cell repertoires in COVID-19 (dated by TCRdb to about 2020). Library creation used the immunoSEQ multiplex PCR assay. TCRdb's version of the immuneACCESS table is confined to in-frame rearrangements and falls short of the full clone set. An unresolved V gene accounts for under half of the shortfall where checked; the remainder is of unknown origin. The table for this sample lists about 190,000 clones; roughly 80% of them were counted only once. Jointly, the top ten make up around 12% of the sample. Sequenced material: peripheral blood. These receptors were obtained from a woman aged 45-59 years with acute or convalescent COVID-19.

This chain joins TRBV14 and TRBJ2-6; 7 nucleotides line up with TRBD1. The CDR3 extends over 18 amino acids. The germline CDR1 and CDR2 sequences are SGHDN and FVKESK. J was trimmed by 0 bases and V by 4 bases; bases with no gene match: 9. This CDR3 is CASSPQTGTSSGANVLTF. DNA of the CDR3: TGTGCCAGCAGCCCACAGACAGGGACCAGCTCTGGGGCCAACGTCCTGACTTTC.

The CDR3 sequence is CASSFRGGSSYEQYF. CDR3 bases: TGCGCCAGCAGCTTTCGCGGGGGAAGCTCCTACGAGCAGTACTTC. The chain couples TRBV5-1 to TRBJ2-7, with TRBD2 matching over 7 bases. The CDR3 runs 15 residues. The V gene's germline CDR1 is SGHRS and CDR2 YFSETQ. With 2 bases clipped from V and 0 bases from J, the junction kept 5 bases outside the gene matches.

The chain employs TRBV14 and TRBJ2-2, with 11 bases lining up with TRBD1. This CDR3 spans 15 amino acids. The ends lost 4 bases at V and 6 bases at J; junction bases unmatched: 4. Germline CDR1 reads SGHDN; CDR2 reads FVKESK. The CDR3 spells CASSPLGQGAGELFF. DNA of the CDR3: TGTGCCAGCAGCCCGTTGGGACAGGGGGCCGGGGAGCTGTTTTTT.

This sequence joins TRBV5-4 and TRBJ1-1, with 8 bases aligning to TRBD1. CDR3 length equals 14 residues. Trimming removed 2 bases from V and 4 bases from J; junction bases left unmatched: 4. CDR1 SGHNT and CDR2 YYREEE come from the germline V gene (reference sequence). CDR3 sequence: CASSFQGAPTEAFF. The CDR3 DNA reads TGTGCCAGCAGCTTTCAGGGGGCGCCCACTGAAGCTTTCTTT.

The CDR3 coding sequence is TGTGCCAGTAGTATCACGGGTGTCCAAGAGACCCAGTACTTC. Translating it yields CASSITGVQETQYF. The chain couples TRBV19 to TRBJ2-5; no definite D call. The CDR3 is 14 residues long. Germline CDR1 LNHDA, CDR2 SQIVND (reference sequence). V lost 3 bases and J 1 base, leaving 9 bases between the germline ends. Together with reference TRBV19 and TRBJ2-5, the CDR3 gives the full variable domain: DGGITQSPKYLFRKEGQNVTLSCEQNLNHDAMYWYRQDPGQGLRLIYYSQIVNDFQKGDIAEGYSVSREKKESFPLTVTSAQKNPTAFYLCASSITGVQETQYFGPGTRLLVL.

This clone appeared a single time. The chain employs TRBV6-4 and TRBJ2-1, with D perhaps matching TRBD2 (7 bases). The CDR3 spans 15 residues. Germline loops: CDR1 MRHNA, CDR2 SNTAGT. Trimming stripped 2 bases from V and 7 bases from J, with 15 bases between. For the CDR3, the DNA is TGTGCCAGCAGTGACCTTCCGGGGGGCCGAAATGAGCAGTTCTTC. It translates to CASSDLPGGRNEQFF.

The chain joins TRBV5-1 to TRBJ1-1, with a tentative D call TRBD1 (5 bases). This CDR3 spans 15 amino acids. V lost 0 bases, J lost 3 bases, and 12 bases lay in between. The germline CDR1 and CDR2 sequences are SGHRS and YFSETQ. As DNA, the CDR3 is TGCGCCAGCAGCTTGGTTGGCAGGGTGGACACTGAAGCTTTCTTT. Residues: CASSLVGRVDTEAFF.

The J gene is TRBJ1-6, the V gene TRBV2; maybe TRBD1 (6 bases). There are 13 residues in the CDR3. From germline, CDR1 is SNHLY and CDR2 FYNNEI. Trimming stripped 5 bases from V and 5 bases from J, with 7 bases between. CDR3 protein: CASSPGDNSPLHF. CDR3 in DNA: TGTGCCAGCAGTCCAGGGGATAATTCACCCCTCCACTTT.

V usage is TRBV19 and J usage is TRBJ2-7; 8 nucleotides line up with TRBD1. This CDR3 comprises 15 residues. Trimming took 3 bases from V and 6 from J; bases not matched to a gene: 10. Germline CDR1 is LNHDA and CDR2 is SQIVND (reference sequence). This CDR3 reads CASSIGAGGISEQYF. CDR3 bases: TGTGCCAGTAGTATCGGCGCAGGGGGCATTTCCGAGCAGTACTTC.

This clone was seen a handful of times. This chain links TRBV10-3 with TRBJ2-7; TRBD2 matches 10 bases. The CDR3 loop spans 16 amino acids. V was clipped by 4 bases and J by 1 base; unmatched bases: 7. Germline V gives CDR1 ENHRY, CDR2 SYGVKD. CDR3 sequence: CAISGLAGDSSYEQYF. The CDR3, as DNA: TGTGCCATCAGTGGGCTAGCGGGAGACTCTTCCTACGAGCAGTACTTC.

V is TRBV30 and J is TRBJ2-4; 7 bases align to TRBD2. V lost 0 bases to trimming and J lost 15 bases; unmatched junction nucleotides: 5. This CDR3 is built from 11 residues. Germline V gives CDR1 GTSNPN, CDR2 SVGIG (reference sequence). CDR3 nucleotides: TGTGCCTGGAGTGTAGGGAGGGCTTCGTACTTC. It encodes CAWSVGRASYF.

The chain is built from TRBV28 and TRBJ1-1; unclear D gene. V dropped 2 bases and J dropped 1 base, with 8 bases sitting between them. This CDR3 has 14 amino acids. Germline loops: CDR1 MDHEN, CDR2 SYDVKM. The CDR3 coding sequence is TGTGCCAGCAGTTTACCCGGGTCGAACACTGAAGCTTTCTTT. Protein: CASSLPGSNTEAFF.

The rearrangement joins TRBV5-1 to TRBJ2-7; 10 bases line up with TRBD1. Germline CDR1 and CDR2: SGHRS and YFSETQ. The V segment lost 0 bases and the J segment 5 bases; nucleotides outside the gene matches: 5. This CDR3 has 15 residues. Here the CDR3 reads CASSLVGTGVDEQYF. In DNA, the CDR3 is TGCGCCAGCAGCTTGGTTGGGACAGGGGTCGACGAGCAGTACTTC.

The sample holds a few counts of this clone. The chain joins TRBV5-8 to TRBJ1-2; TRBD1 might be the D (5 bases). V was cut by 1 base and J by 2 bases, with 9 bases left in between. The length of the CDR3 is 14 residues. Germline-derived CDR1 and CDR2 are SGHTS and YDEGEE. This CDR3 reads CASSLSGSNYGYTF. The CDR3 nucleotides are TGTGCCAGCAGCTTGTCAGGGTCCAACTATGGCTACACCTTC.

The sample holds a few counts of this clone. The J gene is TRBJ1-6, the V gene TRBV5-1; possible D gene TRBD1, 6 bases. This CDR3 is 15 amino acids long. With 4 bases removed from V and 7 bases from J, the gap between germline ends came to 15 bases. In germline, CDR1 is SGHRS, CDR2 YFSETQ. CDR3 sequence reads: CASSRITGLNSPLHF. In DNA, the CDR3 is TGCGCCAGCAGCCGAATAACAGGGTTAAATTCACCCCTCCACTTT.

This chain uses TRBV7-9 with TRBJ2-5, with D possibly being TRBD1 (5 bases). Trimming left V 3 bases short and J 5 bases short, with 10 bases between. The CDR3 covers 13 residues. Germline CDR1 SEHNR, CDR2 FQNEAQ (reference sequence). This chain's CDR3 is CASSLTVRETQYF. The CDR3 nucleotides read TGTGCCAGCAGCTTGACAGTACGCGAGACCCAGTACTTC.

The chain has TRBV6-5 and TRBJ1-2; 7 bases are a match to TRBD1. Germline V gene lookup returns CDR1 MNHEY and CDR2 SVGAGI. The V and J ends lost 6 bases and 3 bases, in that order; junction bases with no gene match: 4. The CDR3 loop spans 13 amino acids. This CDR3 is CASRRQGDYGYTF. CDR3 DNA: TGTGCCAGCAGAAGACAGGGAGACTATGGCTACACCTTC.

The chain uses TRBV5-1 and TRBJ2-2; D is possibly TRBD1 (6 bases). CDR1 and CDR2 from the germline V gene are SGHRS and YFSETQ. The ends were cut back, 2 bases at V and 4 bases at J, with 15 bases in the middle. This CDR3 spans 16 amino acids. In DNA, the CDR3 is TGCGCCAGCAGCTTAGGTGCAGGGGAAGGCACCGGGGAGCTGTTTTTT. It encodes CASSLGAGEGTGELFF.

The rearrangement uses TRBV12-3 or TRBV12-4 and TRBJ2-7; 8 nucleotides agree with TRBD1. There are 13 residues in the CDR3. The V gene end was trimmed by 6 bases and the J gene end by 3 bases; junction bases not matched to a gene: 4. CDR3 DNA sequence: TGTGCCAGCAGCCGACAGGGGAACTACGAGCAGTACTTC. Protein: CASSRQGNYEQYF.

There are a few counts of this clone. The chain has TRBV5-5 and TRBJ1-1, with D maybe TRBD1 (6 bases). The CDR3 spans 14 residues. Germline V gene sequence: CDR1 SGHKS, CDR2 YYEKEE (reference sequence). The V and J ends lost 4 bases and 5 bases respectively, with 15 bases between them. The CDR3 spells CASSPVTGYTEAFF. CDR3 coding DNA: TGTGCCAGCAGCCCGGTTACAGGGTATACTGAAGCTTTCTTT.

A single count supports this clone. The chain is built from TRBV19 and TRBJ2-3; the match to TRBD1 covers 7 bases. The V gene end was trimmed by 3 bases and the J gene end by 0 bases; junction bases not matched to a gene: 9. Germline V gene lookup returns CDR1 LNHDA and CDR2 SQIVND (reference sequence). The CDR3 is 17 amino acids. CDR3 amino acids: CASSIYRGHSSTDTQYF. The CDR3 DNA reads TGTGCCAGTAGTATCTACAGGGGCCACTCTAGCACAGATACGCAGTATTTT. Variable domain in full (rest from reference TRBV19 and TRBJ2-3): DGGITQSPKYLFRKEGQNVTLSCEQNLNHDAMYWYRQDPGQGLRLIYYSQIVNDFQKGDIAEGYSVSREKKESFPLTVTSAQKNPTAFYLCASSIYRGHSSTDTQYFGPGTRLTVL.

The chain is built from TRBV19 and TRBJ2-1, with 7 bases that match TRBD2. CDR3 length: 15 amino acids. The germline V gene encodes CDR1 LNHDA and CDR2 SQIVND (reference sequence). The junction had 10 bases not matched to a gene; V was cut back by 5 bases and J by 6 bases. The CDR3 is CASSPPAGTPNEQFF. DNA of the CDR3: TGTGCCAGTAGTCCCCCAGCGGGAACCCCCAATGAGCAGTTCTTC.

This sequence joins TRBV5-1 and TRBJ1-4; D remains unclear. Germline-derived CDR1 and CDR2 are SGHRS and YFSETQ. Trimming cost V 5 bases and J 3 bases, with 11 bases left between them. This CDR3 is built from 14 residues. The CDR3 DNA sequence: TGCGCCAGCAGACCACAGTCTTCTAATGAAAAACTGTTTTTT. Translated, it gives CASRPQSSNEKLFF.

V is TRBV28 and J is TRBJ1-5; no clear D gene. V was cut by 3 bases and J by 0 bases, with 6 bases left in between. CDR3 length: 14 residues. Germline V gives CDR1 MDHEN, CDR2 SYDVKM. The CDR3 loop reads CASSFSFSNQPQHF. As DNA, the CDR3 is TGTGCCAGCAGTTTTTCATTTAGCAATCAGCCCCAGCATTTT.

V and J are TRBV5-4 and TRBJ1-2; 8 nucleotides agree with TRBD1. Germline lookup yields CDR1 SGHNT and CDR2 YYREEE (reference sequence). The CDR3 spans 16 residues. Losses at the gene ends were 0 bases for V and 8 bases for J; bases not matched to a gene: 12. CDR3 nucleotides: TGTGCCAGCAGCTTGGGAACGCGACAGGGGCTAGAGGGCTACACCTTC. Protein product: CASSLGTRQGLEGYTF.

The CDR3, as DNA: TGTGCCAGCAGTTACTCGGGGGGAAGTGATGGCTACACCTTC. This codes for CASSYSGGSDGYTF. The chain uses TRBV6-5 and TRBJ1-2; tentative D call: TRBD1 (5 bases). The length of the CDR3 is 14 residues. The V end was cut by 0 bases, the J end by 6 bases, with 11 bases between. Germline CDR1 is MNHEY and CDR2 is SVGAGI.

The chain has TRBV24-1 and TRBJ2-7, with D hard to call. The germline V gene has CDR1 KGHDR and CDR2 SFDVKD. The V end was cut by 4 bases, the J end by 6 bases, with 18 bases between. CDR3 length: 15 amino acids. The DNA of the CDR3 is TGTGCCACCAGTGACCCTGGCCGTCTCGGCGGCGAGCAGTACTTC. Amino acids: CATSDPGRLGGEQYF.

The CDR3 here is CASNLQGVTLLSEQYF. The CDR3 bases are TGTGCCAGCAATCTACAGGGGGTGACGCTATTATCCGAGCAGTACTTC. V and J are TRBV27 and TRBJ2-7; TRBD1 matches at 8 bases. V lost 7 bases and J lost 6; bases outside the gene matches: 17. CDR3 length: 16 residues. CDR1 is MNHEY, CDR2 SMNVEV, per germline (reference sequence).